The 24 T cell receptor beta chains below come from one sample, sequenced in a study of control samples from healthy donors and cancer patients. Assay used: immunoSEQ multiplex PCR; TCRdb lists only in-frame clones, some missing. Of 90,000 or so clones listed, roughly 89% are singletons. Sequencing used blood. Receptors originate from a woman aged 60-75 years in good health.

The chain recombines TRBV5-1 with TRBJ1-1; possibly TRBD1 for D (5 bases). Germline-derived CDR1 and CDR2 are SGHRS and YFSETQ. This CDR3 has 17 amino acids. Deletions cut 4 bases from V and 4 bases from J, with 23 bases between. CDR3 protein: CASSLDPGRGGGTEAFF. For the CDR3, the DNA is TGCGCCAGCAGCCTCGATCCCGGGCGGGGTGGGGGCACTGAAGCTTTCTTT.

J is TRBJ2-5 and V is TRBV6-1; D may correspond to TRBD1 or TRBD2 (5 bases each). This CDR3 is built from 14 residues. Trimming cost V 2 bases and J 5 bases, with 12 bases left between them. Per germline, CDR1 MNHNS and CDR2 SASEGT. CDR3 loop: CASSELGVGETQYF. The CDR3 DNA reads as TGTGCCAGCAGTGAATTGGGGGTCGGGGAGACCCAGTACTTC.

The chain carries TRBV28 and TRBJ1-2; tentative D call: TRBD1 (5 bases). The ends were cut back, 4 bases at V and 7 bases at J, with 16 bases in the middle. This CDR3 contains 14 residues. Per the germline V gene, CDR1 is MDHEN and CDR2 is SYDVKM. The CDR3 here is CASSSRDLVSGYTF. In nucleotides, the CDR3 is TGTGCCAGCAGTTCCCGGGACTTAGTTTCTGGCTACACCTTC.

This rearrangement joins TRBV9 to TRBJ1-5; perhaps TRBD1 as D (6 bases). V was pared by 3 bases and J by 10 bases, with 17 bases between. CDR3 length equals 14 residues. The germline CDR1 and CDR2 sequences are SGDLS and YYNGEE. CDR3 sequence: CASSGLDGGGPQHF. Written as DNA, the CDR3 is TGTGCCAGCAGCGGCCTGGATGGGGGCGGACCCCAGCATTTT.

This chain links TRBV27 with TRBJ1-6; D unclear. The germline V gene has CDR1 MNHEY and CDR2 SMNVEV (reference sequence). The length of the CDR3 is 16 residues. V lost 8 bases and J 3 bases, leaving 17 bases between the germline ends. The DNA for the CDR3 is TGTGCCAGCCGTACTGAGGGCAGCCACTATAATTCACCCCTCCACTTT. As protein: CASRTEGSHYNSPLHF.

The V and J genes are TRBV6-6 and TRBJ2-6, with 8 positions matching TRBD1. The V gene end was trimmed by 5 bases and the J gene end by 0 bases; junction bases not matched to a gene: 3. CDR3 length: 16 residues. Germline values: CDR1 MNHNY, CDR2 SVGAGI (reference sequence). Here the CDR3 DNA reads TGTGCCAGCAGTGGGGACAGGAGCTCTGGGGCCAACGTCCTGACTTTC. As protein: CASSGDRSSGANVLTF.

This chain connects TRBV6-1 to TRBJ1-3; the D is unclear. Between the trimmed V and J ends, which lost 1 base and 1 base, there was a span of 2 bases. Germline V gene lookup returns CDR1 MNHNS and CDR2 SASEGT. CDR3 length equals 13 residues. The CDR3 is CASSEVSGNTIYF. CDR3 in DNA: TGTGCCAGCAGTGAAGTGTCTGGAAACACCATATATTTT.

In nucleotides, the CDR3 is TGTGCCAGCAGAGGGGGATGGGGTTACTACGAGCAGTACTTC. Residues: CASRGGWGYYEQYF. The rearrangement links TRBV27 to TRBJ2-7; possible D gene TRBD1, 6 bases. Trimming took 6 bases from V and 3 from J, leaving 15 bases between them. The germline V gene encodes CDR1 MNHEY and CDR2 SMNVEV (reference sequence). The CDR3 runs to 14 residues.

This clone was found once. V is TRBV18 and J is TRBJ1-1; D is ambiguous. The ends were cut back, 3 bases at V and 0 bases at J, with 5 bases in the middle. The CDR3 totals 13 residues. Per the germline V gene, CDR1 is KGHSH and CDR2 is LQKENI. CDR3 protein: CASSPDMNTEAFF. The CDR3 DNA is TGTGCCAGCTCACCCGACATGAACACTGAAGCTTTCTTT.

This chain links TRBV28 with TRBJ2-2; the D gene is possibly TRBD1 (5 bases). Germline V lookup: CDR1 MDHEN, CDR2 SYDVKM. The CDR3 is 15 amino acids. Trimming removed 7 bases from V and 1 base from J, with 13 bases in between. In nucleotides, the CDR3 is TGTGCCAGCACCTTGCCCCAGGGGAACACCGGGGAGCTGTTTTTT. As protein: CASTLPQGNTGELFF.

The chain has TRBV9 and TRBJ1-1; 10 bases align to TRBD1. Trimming at V came to 4 bases and at J to 2 bases, leaving 5 bases not matched to a gene. Germline V lookup: CDR1 SGDLS, CDR2 YYNGEE. CDR3 length: 15 residues. The CDR3 DNA follows: TGTGCCAGCAGCTTCCGGGACAGGGGTAACACTGAAGCTTTCTTT. Its protein is CASSFRDRGNTEAFF.

The chain couples TRBV4-3 to TRBJ1-5; no firm D call. Germline CDR1 reads LGHNA; CDR2 reads YSLEER. The CDR3 totals 15 residues. The V gene lost 0 bases and the J gene lost 1 base, with 7 bases spanning the gap. The CDR3: CASSQDSRSNQPQHF. CDR3 coding DNA: TGCGCCAGCAGCCAAGATTCTCGGAGCAATCAGCCCCAGCATTTT.

The chain uses TRBV6-5 and TRBJ2-1; D may match TRBD1 or TRBD2 (5 bases each). Germline lookup yields CDR1 MNHEY and CDR2 SVGAGI. The CDR3 contains 14 residues. The V end lost 1 base, the J end lost 5 bases, and 9 bases lay between the germline ends. The CDR3 bases are TGTGCCAGCAGTTACTATGGGACCGACAATGAGCAGTTCTTC. The encoded protein is CASSYYGTDNEQFF.

The chain links TRBV11-2 to TRBJ2-7; D is undetermined. Germline lookup yields CDR1 SGHAT and CDR2 FQNNGV. The CDR3 has 14 amino acids. The V and J ends lost 2 bases and 5 bases respectively, with 13 bases between them. DNA of the CDR3: TGTGCCAGCAGCTTAAATGGCCCCCTCCACGAGCAGTACTTC. Protein sequence: CASSLNGPLHEQYF.

The chain has TRBV21-1 and TRBJ1-2; TRBD1, the table's D call, lacks a check against the DNA. TRBV21-1 is designated a pseudogene. The CDR3 totals 16 residues. CDR3 sequence: CASSKEATGRNYGYTF. CDR3 in DNA: TGTGCCAGCAGCAAAGAGGCGACAGGGAGAAACTATGGCTACACCTTC.

This chain joins TRBV11-2 and TRBJ1-2, with D perhaps matching TRBD1 (6 bases). V was clipped by 4 bases and J by 2 bases, with 26 bases between them. Germline values: CDR1 SGHAT, CDR2 FQNNGV. This CDR3 region has 19 residues. CDR3 nucleotides: TGTGCCAGCAGCTCTTACACGACAGGAGAACAGAAGGGCAACTATGGCTACACCTTC. It translates to CASSSYTTGEQKGNYGYTF.

This clone occurred once. This chain uses TRBV20-1 with TRBJ1-3; a possible D gene is TRBD1 (5 bases). The length of the CDR3 is 15 residues. Germline V lookup: CDR1 DFQATT, CDR2 SNEGSKA (reference sequence). Trimming shortened V by 3 bases and J by 2 bases, and 14 bases separated the two germline ends. CDR3 sequence reads: CSASPSGTAGNTIYF. In DNA, the CDR3 is TGCAGTGCTAGTCCATCCGGGACGGCTGGAAACACCATATATTTT.

V is TRBV24-1 and J is TRBJ1-5, with unresolved D. The V and J ends lost 5 bases and 7 bases respectively, with 11 bases between them. The CDR3 has 13 residues. Germline CDR1 is KGHDR and CDR2 is SFDVKD. This CDR3 reads CATSGEGEQPQHF. CDR3 nucleotides: TGTGCCACCAGTGGTGAGGGTGAGCAGCCCCAGCATTTT.

V usage is TRBV7-9 and J usage is TRBJ2-5; 7 bases match TRBD1. Germline trimming cut 1 base from V and 0 bases from J; bases unmatched to any gene: 5. Germline assignment: CDR1 SEHNR and CDR2 FQNEAQ (reference sequence). The CDR3 runs to 16 residues. The CDR3 DNA is TGTGCCAGCAGCTTAGGACAGGGAGCGTACCAAGAGACCCAGTACTTC. It specifies CASSLGQGAYQETQYF.

This clone was counted only a few times. This chain joins TRBV6-4 and TRBJ2-1, with D perhaps TRBD1 (6 bases). V was pared by 0 bases and J by 5 bases, with 11 bases between. The CDR3 runs to 15 residues. Per the germline V gene, CDR1 is MRHNA and CDR2 is SNTAGT. CDR3 protein: CASSDSRTENNEQFF. DNA of the CDR3: TGTGCCAGCAGTGACTCGAGGACAGAGAACAATGAGCAGTTCTTC.

This rearrangement joins TRBV6-5 to TRBJ1-2; TRBD1 agrees at 7 bases. Germline-derived CDR1 and CDR2 are MNHEY and SVGAGI. The J segment lost 4 bases and the V segment lost 2 bases, leaving 7 bases of the junction unmatched. The CDR3 length is 15 residues. The CDR3 reads CASSYLGGPLYGYTF. The CDR3 DNA reads as TGTGCCAGCAGTTACCTAGGGGGCCCCCTCTATGGCTACACCTTC.

This sequence joins TRBV10-2 and TRBJ2-7; either TRBD1 or TRBD2 may supply D (5 bases each). Germline V lookup: CDR1 WSHSY, CDR2 SAAADI. This CDR3 spans 14 amino acids. V shed 8 bases and J shed 6 bases, with 20 bases lying between them. CDR3 in DNA: TGCGCCAGCCGATGGGGCTCAAGTAGCGCCGAGCAGTACTTC. Its protein product is CASRWGSSSAEQYF.

This sequence joins TRBV21-1 and TRBJ2-3; TRBD2, as called in the table, went unchecked against the DNA. TRBV21-1 has pseudogene status. There are 17 residues in the CDR3. CDR3 amino acids: CASSNCLAGASTDTQYF. The DNA of the CDR3 is TGTGCCAGCAGCAATTGCTTAGCGGGGGCCTCCACAGATACGCAGTATTTT.

The sample holds a few counts of this clone. The chain combines TRBV10-3 with TRBJ1-1; possible D gene TRBD1, 5 bases. This CDR3 spans 13 amino acids. V lost 7 bases and J 0 bases, leaving 9 bases between the germline ends. The germline V gene encodes CDR1 ENHRY and CDR2 SYGVKD. CDR3 residues: CAIKDSLNTEAFF. DNA of the CDR3: TGTGCCATCAAAGACAGCCTGAACACTGAAGCTTTCTTT.